This T cell receptor beta chain was captured by sequencing in a study of shared clonotypes between healthy human individuals. Turning to the study itself: A couple of women and three men aged 18 to 49 made up the donors.

Only CD45RO-negative cells positively selected for CCR7 counted as naive CD8 cells, so terminally differentiated effector memory CD45RA+ cells were excluded. The CDR3 has 13 residues. The J segment lost 9 bases and the V segment lost 8 bases, leaving 7 bases of the junction unmatched. Germline CDR1 MNHEY, CDR2 SVGAGI. Turning to this clone: Its antigen is not identified.

Overall study results and limits: Several donors held about 4.5% of naive CD4 clonotypes in common.

The method was immunoSEQ multiplex PCR; TCRdb's version includes in-frame clones alone and lacks a portion of them. The data hold roughly 1,800,000 clones, with about 95% observed a single time. The rearrangement links TRBV6-5 to TRBJ2-1; 10 bases are shared with TRBD1. The source material was naive CD8+ T cells sorted from blood. This receptor was obtained from a man younger than 35 in good health. The CDR3 spells CASGGTGVGEQFF. The DNA for the CDR3 is TGTGCCAGCGGGGGGACAGGGGTCGGTGAGCAGTTCTTC.